One sample yielded the 27 T cell receptor beta chains listed below, sequenced in a study of chemoradiotherapy in HPV16-positive cancers (dated by TCRdb to the early 2020s). Library preparation used the immunoSEQ multiplex PCR assay. Entries here come from immuneACCESS through TCRdb and include only in-frame sequences with V and J called. Some clones fail to appear in such tables; in the studies checked, an unresolved V gene covers under half of the shortfall, and the cause of the remainder is unknown. The sample table holds about 67,000 clones, of which 88% were seen once. The ten largest make up 4% to 4.5% of the sample. The specimen comprised blood, sampled from a patient who underwent chemoradiotherapy. Receptor source: a human donor with HPV-associated anogenital cancer.

The count of this clone is one. V is TRBV29-1 and J is TRBJ2-1; D unclear. The CDR3 has 14 residues. Germline V gene sequence: CDR1 SQVTM, CDR2 ANQGSEA. V lost 2 bases and J 6 bases, leaving 14 bases between the germline ends. This CDR3 reads CSVERQTLRNEQFF. CDR3 DNA sequence: TGCAGCGTTGAACGGCAGACCTTACGCAATGAGCAGTTCTTC.

The genes are TRBV5-1 and TRBJ2-3, with D possibly TRBD2 on 7 matching bases. The germline V and J ends were trimmed by 2 bases and 0 bases, with 10 bases remaining between them. This CDR3 has 15 amino acids. Germline loops: CDR1 SGHRS, CDR2 YFSETQ. Here the CDR3 DNA reads TGCGCCAGCAGCTTCGGGGGGCCTAGCACAGATACGCAGTATTTT. Protein product: CASSFGGPSTDTQYF. The entire variable domain, with the rest obtained from reference TRBV5-1 and TRBJ2-3, is as follows: KAGVTQTPRYLIKTRGQQVTLSCSPISGHRSVSWYQQTPGQGLQFLFEYFSETQRNKGNFPGRFSGRQFSNSRSEMNVSTLELGDSALYLCASSFGGPSTDTQYFGPGTRLTVL.

This chain joins TRBV30 and TRBJ1-3, with a possible D match to TRBD1 (5 bases). The CDR3 covers 12 residues. The germline V gene has CDR1 GTSNPN and CDR2 SVGIG (reference sequence). Trimming pared 0 bases from V and 7 bases from J, leaving 7 bases between. In DNA form, the CDR3 reads TGTGCCTGGAGTGTACAGGCGAACACCATATATTTT. It translates to CAWSVQANTIYF.

V usage is TRBV9 and J usage is TRBJ2-6; D perhaps matches TRBD2 (5 bases). Germline CDR1 reads SGDLS; CDR2 reads YYNGEE. The CDR3 totals 17 residues. Trimming stripped 4 bases from V and 3 bases from J, with 17 bases between. DNA for the CDR3: TGTGCCAGCAGCACTAGGACTTTTTCTGGTGGGGCCAACGTCCTGACTTTC. It encodes CASSTRTFSGGANVLTF.

The chain joins TRBV7-9 to TRBJ2-7; D gene unclear. CDR3 length: 11 amino acids. V was cut by 3 bases and J by 8 bases, with 8 bases left in between. The V gene's germline CDR1 is SEHNR and CDR2 FQNEAQ (reference sequence). CDR3 DNA sequence: TGTGCCAGCAGCTTTGACCTGAAGCAGTACTTC. This sequence encodes CASSFDLKQYF.

This rearrangement joins TRBV25-1 to TRBJ1-4; D is possibly TRBD1 (6 bases). The germline V gene encodes CDR1 MGHDK and CDR2 SYGVNS. V was clipped by 5 bases and J by 5 bases, with 15 bases between them. CDR3 length: 15 residues. CDR3 residues: CASSTTGQLNEKLFF. CDR3 nucleotide sequence: TGTGCCAGCAGTACAACCGGACAGTTAAATGAAAAACTGTTTTTT.

V and J are TRBV6-1 and TRBJ2-7, with TRBD1 as a possible D gene (6 bases). There are 15 residues in the CDR3. The V and J ends lost 2 bases and 0 bases respectively, with 11 bases between them. CDR1 is MNHNS, CDR2 SASEGT, per germline. CDR3 DNA sequence: TGTGCCAGCAGTGAAACAGGGCCGATCTCCTACGAGCAGTACTTC. Translating it yields CASSETGPISYEQYF.

CDR3 region: CASSQVNPSGNEQFF. As DNA, the CDR3 is TGCGCCAGCAGCCAAGTAAATCCCTCGGGGAATGAGCAGTTCTTC. The chain carries TRBV4-1 and TRBJ2-1; TRBD2 is a possible D gene (5 bases). The ends were cut back, 1 base at V and 7 bases at J, with 14 bases in the middle. The CDR3 runs to 15 residues. Germline-derived CDR1 and CDR2 are MGHRA and YSYEKL.

This chain links TRBV28 with TRBJ1-1; D remains ambiguous. The germline gives CDR1 MDHEN, CDR2 SYDVKM. The CDR3 extends over 12 amino acids. The ends were cut back, 1 base at V and 8 bases at J, with 8 bases in the middle. CDR3: CASSLYPREAFF. The CDR3 DNA is TGTGCCAGCAGTTTATATCCACGCGAAGCTTTCTTT.

DNA of the CDR3: TGTGCCAGCAGTTCCGGACAGGCACCTAATGAGCAGTTCTTC. Protein: CASSSGQAPNEQFF. The rearrangement joins TRBV28 to TRBJ2-1, with TRBD1 identical over 7 bases. Germline trimming cut 4 bases from V and 7 bases from J; bases unmatched to any gene: 7. From germline, CDR1 is MDHEN and CDR2 SYDVKM. The CDR3 is 14 residues long.

Turning to this clone: This specimen includes other DNA sequences encoding the same CDR3. V is TRBV2 and J is TRBJ1-4, with unresolved D. The CDR3 is made up of 12 amino acids. Germline CDR1 is SNHLY and CDR2 is FYNNEI. The germline V and J ends were trimmed by 3 bases and 8 bases, with 7 bases remaining between them. Here the CDR3 reads CASSDEVEKLFF. Written as DNA, the CDR3 is TGTGCCAGCAGTGACGAAGTAGAAAAACTGTTTTTT. The full variable domain, in which reference TRBV2 and TRBJ1-4 provide the parts outside the CDR3, is EPEVTQTPSHQVTQMGQEVILRCVPISNHLYFYWYRQILGQKVEFLVSFYNNEISEKSEIFDDQFSVERPDGSNFTLKIRSTKLEDSAMYFCASSDEVEKLFFGSGTQLSVL.

The chain uses TRBV28 and TRBJ1-5; D is uncertain. Per germline, CDR1 MDHEN and CDR2 SYDVKM. The CDR3 is 15 amino acids. Trimming stripped 9 bases from V and 5 bases from J, with 20 bases between. CDR3 region: CASLTGAARYQPQHF. The CDR3 nucleotides are TGTGCCAGTTTGACCGGCGCAGCCCGATATCAGCCCCAGCATTTT.

The V and J genes are TRBV5-6 and TRBJ1-5; D is possibly TRBD1 (6 bases). Germline CDR1 is SGHDT and CDR2 is YYEEEE. The CDR3 covers 14 residues. V was pared by 1 base and J by 4 bases, with 9 bases between. The CDR3 nucleotides are TGTGCCAGCAGCTTGCTACAGGGAAATCAGCCCCAGCATTTT. Translation gives CASSLLQGNQPQHF.

This chain uses TRBV7-8 with TRBJ1-2, with D possibly being TRBD1 (5 bases). Per germline, CDR1 SGHVS and CDR2 FQNEAQ. CDR3 length: 15 residues. Trimming shortened V by 1 base and J by 4 bases, and 13 bases separated the two germline ends. In DNA form, the CDR3 reads TGTGCCAGCAGCTTAGAAATGGGGGGAAGCTATGGCTACACCTTC. Its translation: CASSLEMGGSYGYTF.

The genes are TRBV5-1 and TRBJ1-2; tentative D call: TRBD1 (5 bases). Germline V lookup: CDR1 SGHRS, CDR2 YFSETQ. Trimming cost V 0 bases and J 6 bases, with 9 bases left between them. The CDR3 covers 13 residues. CDR3 residues: CASSLGVGDGYTF. In DNA, the CDR3 is TGCGCCAGCAGCTTGGGTGTGGGGGATGGCTACACCTTC.

This clone was seen a single time. J is TRBJ2-1 and V is TRBV6-5; no definite D call. CDR1 and CDR2 from the germline V gene are MNHEY and SVGAGI. The V end was cut by 5 bases, the J end by 5 bases, with 10 bases between. This CDR3 contains 13 residues. In DNA, the CDR3 is TGTGCCAGCAGTCCGACCAGAAACAATGAGCAGTTCTTC. It is translated as CASSPTRNNEQFF.

In the case of this clone: At one end the junction does not follow the germline gene, possibly because of a read error. The genes are TRBV6-5 and TRBJ2-2, with D possibly being TRBD2 (5 bases). CDR3 length: 13 amino acids. Per germline, CDR1 MNHEY and CDR2 SVGAGI. The CDR3 region is CASHKGSTGKLFF. The CDR3 DNA is TGTGCCAGCCATAAGGGTAGCACCGGGAAGCTGTTTTTT.

The rearrangement links TRBV10-3 to TRBJ2-7, with D perhaps TRBD1 or TRBD2 (5 bases each). The V gene lost 5 bases and the J gene lost 2 bases, with 7 bases spanning the gap. CDR3 length: 12 amino acids. Germline assignment: CDR1 ENHRY and CDR2 SYGVKD. The CDR3 here is CAISRDAYEQYF. CDR3 bases: TGTGCCATCAGTAGGGACGCCTACGAGCAGTACTTC.

The chain combines TRBV6-1 with TRBJ1-4; D unclear. The CDR3 covers 12 residues. Germline loops: CDR1 MNHNS, CDR2 SASEGT. The germline V and J ends were trimmed by 6 bases and 8 bases, with 10 bases remaining between them. This CDR3 reads CASSHYPEKLFF. In nucleotides, the CDR3 is TGTGCCAGCAGCCACTATCCAGAAAAACTGTTTTTT.

This chain connects TRBV6-5 to TRBJ2-7; no firm D call. The germline V gene encodes CDR1 MNHEY and CDR2 SVGAGI. Deletions cut 7 bases from V and 0 bases from J, with 13 bases between. The CDR3 totals 14 residues. The CDR3 is CASTKALSSYEQYF. CDR3 sequence (DNA): TGTGCCAGCACAAAGGCCCTGAGCTCCTACGAGCAGTACTTC.

The chain is built from TRBV12-5 and TRBJ2-7; maybe TRBD2 (5 bases). This CDR3 is 14 amino acids long. Between the trimmed V and J ends, which lost 0 bases and 5 bases, there was a span of 11 bases. Germline V CDR1 and CDR2: LGHNT, FRNRAP. The CDR3 spells CASGLVEGRHEQYF. The CDR3 region has the DNA TGTGCTAGTGGTTTGGTAGAGGGTCGACACGAGCAGTACTTC. Variable domain in full (rest from reference TRBV12-5 and TRBJ2-7): DARVTQTPRHKVTEMGQEVTMRCQPILGHNTVFWYRQTMMQGLELLAYFRNRAPLDDSGMPKDRFSAEMPDATLATLKIQPSEPRDSAVYFCASGLVEGRHEQYFGPGTRLTVT.

The chain employs TRBV7-9 and TRBJ1-3, with D maybe TRBD1 (5 bases). Trimming pared 5 bases from V and 11 bases from J, leaving 16 bases between. CDR3 length: 13 amino acids. In germline, CDR1 is SEHNR, CDR2 FQNEAQ (reference sequence). CDR3 sequence reads: CASSPPGGVAIYF. CDR3 nucleotides: TGTGCCAGCAGCCCACCCGGAGGGGTTGCCATATATTTT.

The genes are TRBV28 and TRBJ2-3, with TRBD2 matching over 7 bases. This CDR3 region has 15 residues. Germline CDR1 and CDR2: MDHEN and SYDVKM. V shed 6 bases and J 2 bases; nucleotides not matched to a gene: 8. In DNA, the CDR3 is TGTGCCAGCAGAAAAGGAGGGAGGGACACAGATACGCAGTATTTT. This codes for CASRKGGRDTDTQYF.

The V gene is TRBV5-1, the J gene TRBJ1-1, with a tentative D call TRBD1 (6 bases). The germline V gene has CDR1 SGHRS and CDR2 YFSETQ. The CDR3 runs 15 residues. The V and J ends lost 0 bases and 0 bases respectively, with 9 bases between them. The DNA of the CDR3 is TGCGCCAGCAGCTTGGGCCAGGGGATGAACACTGAAGCTTTCTTT. It is translated as CASSLGQGMNTEAFF.

The chain links TRBV5-6 to TRBJ1-5; TRBD1 is a possible D gene (5 bases). The CDR3 sequence is 14 residues long. V was pared by 0 bases and J by 7 bases, with 11 bases between. Germline V lookup: CDR1 SGHDT, CDR2 YYEEEE. This CDR3 is CASSLGGSRQPQHF. The CDR3 DNA sequence: TGTGCCAGCAGCTTGGGGGGGTCGAGACAGCCCCAGCATTTT.

The chain uses TRBV9 and TRBJ2-1, with D possibly matching TRBD1 (7 bases). Trimming took off 7 bases at V and 0 bases at J, with 11 bases between the two ends. Germline CDR1 SGDLS, CDR2 YYNGEE. CDR3 length: 14 residues. The CDR3 sequence is CASGRGVSYNEQFF. Here the CDR3 DNA reads TGTGCCAGCGGCAGGGGGGTCTCCTACAATGAGCAGTTCTTC.

This clone was observed once. The rearrangement links TRBV2 to TRBJ1-2, with TRBD1 matching over 8 bases. Trimming removed 6 bases from V and 3 bases from J; junction bases left unmatched: 9. Germline V lookup: CDR1 SNHLY, CDR2 FYNNEI. The CDR3 loop spans 15 amino acids. The CDR3 nucleotides are TGTGCCAGCAGGGCCGGGACAGGAGAATACTATGGCTACACCTTC. Translation gives CASRAGTGEYYGYTF.